This is a list of T cell receptor beta chains from one sample in a study of cytomegalovirus exposure and HLA in healthy donors. The method was immunoSEQ multiplex PCR; TCRdb's version includes in-frame clones alone and lacks a portion of them. The data hold 150,000 to 180,000 clones, with approximately 85% observed a single time. Material for sequencing was PBMCs. Source of these receptors: a woman in her late teens or twenties in good health and CMV-seronegative. The CDR3 runs from the conserved cysteine through the conserved F or W. The D gene is left open where the match is weak. A clone size is listed for some rows: how often the clone was seen (once, few, many), or a class if it is expanded.

NA	TRBV5-6	TRBJ2-3	NA	TGTGCCAGCAGCTTGGAAATGTTGGGAGGAACAGATACGCAGTATTTT	CASSLEMLGGTDTQYF
TRBD1	TRBV4-2	TRBJ2-2	NA	TGTGCCAGCAGCCAAGAGGCAGGGGGCCTCCCAGGGGAGCTGTTTTTT	CASSQEAGGLPGELFF
TRBD2	TRBV7-2	TRBJ2-1	NA	TGTGCCAGCAGCCCCCGGACTAGCTGGGGTGAGCAGTTCTTC	CASSPRTSWGEQFF
TRBD1	TRBV2	TRBJ2-7	NA	TGTGCCAGCAGCGGACAGGGGGCGGGTGAGCAGTACTTC	CASSGQGAGEQYF
TRBD1	TRBV19	TRBJ1-3	once	TGTGCCAGTACCTCTTCCCTGTGGAGGGGGCAATTGGGAAACACCATATATTTT	CASTSSLWRGQLGNTIYF
TRBD2	TRBV4-2	TRBJ2-3	NA	TGTGCCAGCAGCCAAGAGACTAGCGGGGCTTTCACGCAGTATTTT	CASSQETSGAFTQYF
TRBD2	TRBV5-1	TRBJ2-1	NA	TGCGCCAGCAGTGTGGGGGGGAGGGCCCCCGGTGAGCAGTTCTTC	CASSVGGRAPGEQFF
NA	TRBV28	TRBJ1-4	NA	TGTGCCAGCAGGTTGGGCGGGATTTATAATGAAAAACTGTTTTTT	CASRLGGIYNEKLFF
TRBD1	TRBV19	TRBJ1-3	few	TGTGCCAGCCGACAGACAGGGGGCTTCGGAAACACCATATATTTT	CASRQTGGFGNTIYF
NA	TRBV11-3	TRBJ2-2	NA	TGTGCCAGCAGCCCAGGGAAGGGCACCGGGGAGCTGTTTTTT	CASSPGKGTGELFF
NA	TRBV11-2	TRBJ2-7	NA	TGTGCCAGCAGCCCCAGAGGGCCCGAGCAGTACTTC	CASSPRGPEQYF
NA	TRBV20-1	TRBJ2-3	NA	TGCAGTGCCAGACTGGATACGCAGTATTTT	CSARLDTQYF
NA	TRBV7-9	TRBJ2-3	NA	TGTGCCAGCAGCCCTCAGGGTTCGGATACGCAGTATTTT	CASSPQGSDTQYF
TRBD2	TRBV6-5	TRBJ2-1	NA	TGTGCCAGCAGCTGGGGAAGCGGGGACCACAATGAGCAGTTCTTC	CASSWGSGDHNEQFF
TRBD2	TRBV11-2	TRBJ2-7	NA	TGTGCCAGCAGCTTTGGGGGAGGGCCGTACGAGCAGTACTTC	CASSFGGGPYEQYF
NA	TRBV19	TRBJ1-5	NA	TGTGCCAGTGGGGGGTTATGGGAGCCCCAGCATTTT	CASGGLWEPQHF
NA	TRBV7-6	TRBJ2-3	NA	TGTGCCAGCAGCCAATTGACAGCTGGCACAGATACGCAGTATTTT	CASSQLTAGTDTQYF
NA	TRBV18	TRBJ2-7	few	TGTGCCAGCTCTCCTCAAGGCGGAGACTACGAGCAGTACTTC	CASSPQGGDYEQYF
NA	TRBV7-2	TRBJ1-1	NA	TGTGCCAGCAGCTTATCTAGGGGTGGCACTGAAGCTTTCTTT	CASSLSRGGTEAFF
TRBD1	TRBV5-1	TRBJ2-1	NA	TGCGCCAGCAGCTGGGCTGGGACAGGGGCCGTGGCGGATGAGCAGTTCTTC	CASSWAGTGAVADEQFF
TRBD2	TRBV4-3	TRBJ2-7	NA	TGCGCCAGCAGCCAATACCCGGGGGGCTACGAGCAGTACTTC	CASSQYPGGYEQYF
TRBD2	TRBV6-4	TRBJ2-1	few	TGTGCCAGCAGTGATGTAGCGGGAGACAGCGATGAGCAGTTCTTC	CASSDVAGDSDEQFF
NA	TRBV5-1	TRBJ2-3	NA	TGCGCCAGCAGCTTGGCCTCTAAAGATACGCAGTATTTT	CASSLASKDTQYF
TRBD2	TRBV28	TRBJ2-1	NA	TGTGCCAGCAGTTCCACTAGCGGGGGGGCCCATGAGCAGTTCTTC	CASSSTSGGAHEQFF
NA	TRBV6-5	TRBJ2-7	NA	TGTGCCAGCAGGGGGCCCTCCTACGAGCAGTACTTC	CASRGPSYEQYF
NA	TRBV6-6	TRBJ2-2	NA	TGTGCCAGCAGGCACTCGAACACCGGGGAGCTGTTTTTT	CASRHSNTGELFF
TRBD2	TRBV4-1	TRBJ2-3	few	TGCGCCAGCAGCCAAGATCGCGCTAGCGGGGGCCCTGGAACGCAGTATTTT	CASSQDRASGGPGTQYF
TRBD2	TRBV7-2	TRBJ2-7	NA	TGTGCCAGCAGCTTAGCATTCTTAAGTAGCGGGAGGGCCTTGGAGCAGTACTTC	CASSLAFLSSGRALEQYF
NA	TRBV7-2	TRBJ1-2	NA	TGTGCCAGCAGCTTAGAAGGGGCAGCCTATGGCTACACCTTC	CASSLEGAAYGYTF
TRBD1	TRBV19	TRBJ2-2	NA	TGTGCCAGTAGCGGACAGGGGGTTTGGTTTCGCGGGGAGCTGTTTTTT	CASSGQGVWFRGELFF
TRBD2	TRBV11-2	TRBJ2-1	NA	TGTGCCAGCAGCTTTCGCCGGGGGGGGGTTTACAATGAGCAGTTCTTC	CASSFRRGGVYNEQFF
NA	TRBV28	TRBJ1-1	NA	TGTGCCAGCAGTTTTAGGGGTTGGAACACTGAAGCTTTCTTT	CASSFRGWNTEAFF
NA	TRBV4-3	TRBJ1-2	few	TGCGCCAGCAGCCAAGGACGGGACTCTGGCTACACCTTC	CASSQGRDSGYTF
TRBD1	TRBV2	TRBJ2-4	NA	TGTGCCAGCAGCCAAGCAGGGGGCTCAGAAAACATTCAGTACTTC	CASSQAGGSENIQYF
NA	TRBV11-2	TRBJ2-3	NA	TGTGCCAGCAGCGGGAGCGGATCCACAGATACGCAGTATTTT	CASSGSGSTDTQYF
NA	TRBV4-3	TRBJ1-4	few	TGCGCCAGCAGCCCGTCGGGGGTGGCTAATGAAAAACTGTTTTTT	CASSPSGVANEKLFF
TRBD2	TRBV4-2	TRBJ2-5	NA	TGTGCCAGCAGCCCCCACGGGCGGGGGGGAGAAGAGACCCAGTACTTC	CASSPHGRGGEETQYF
TRBD1	TRBV7-8	TRBJ2-7	NA	TGTGCCAGCAGCCAATCCGGGACAGGAAACGAGCAGTACTTC	CASSQSGTGNEQYF
TRBD2	TRBV7-2	TRBJ2-3	NA	TGTGCCAGCAGCTTGCCTAGCGGGGGGTTCACAGATACGCAGTATTTT	CASSLPSGGFTDTQYF
TRBD2	TRBV28	TRBJ2-7	NA	TGTGCCAGCACTTCAATACAACCGGGAGGGGTCGAGCAGTACTTC	CASTSIQPGGVEQYF
NA	TRBV28	TRBJ2-3	NA	TGTGCCAGCACTTCCTCGGAGGCGCAGTATTTT	CASTSSEAQYF
NA	TRBV7-3	TRBJ2-2	NA	TGTGCCAGCAGCTTAAGCGGGGCCGGGGAGCTGTTTTTT	CASSLSGAGELFF
NA	TRBV14	TRBJ1-2	NA	TGTGCCAGCAGCCAAGAAGAGGGAGTTGGCTACACCTTC	CASSQEEGVGYTF
NA	TRBV15	TRBJ1-5	NA	TGTGCCACCAGCAAAAAAGGGGGGGGGAGCAATCAGCCCCAGCATTTT	CATSKKGGGSNQPQHF